Following are 22 T cell receptor beta chains from one sample sequenced in a study of cytomegalovirus exposure and HLA in healthy donors. TCRdb keeps only in-frame clones here, not all; method: immunoSEQ multiplex PCR. The sample includes a few hundred thousand clones, about nine tenths of them seen just once. The sample taken for sequencing was PBMCs. The receptors here all came from a woman aged 18-29 years in good health and CMV-seronegative.

The gene calls are TRBV30 and TRBJ2-1, with D possibly TRBD1 on 5 matching bases. V lost 5 bases to trimming and J lost 12 bases, with 14 bases between them. Germline CDR1 GTSNPN, CDR2 SVGIG (reference sequence). There are 11 residues in the CDR3. The CDR3 DNA follows: TGTGCCTGGTGGCAGGGCGGCGGGCAGTTCTTC. Translated: CAWWQGGGQFF.

CDR3 in DNA: TGTGTCAGAAGCCCGCATAGCCCCGGCGCAGGGCCGGAGAGCAATGAGCAGTTCTTC. This gives the protein CVRSPHSPGAGPESNEQFF. The rearrangement joins TRBV7-5 to TRBJ2-1; whether TRBD1, the table's D call, matches the DNA was not checked. TRBV7-5 is marked as a pseudogene. This CDR3 has 19 amino acids.

This chain connects TRBV28 to TRBJ1-1; D remains ambiguous. The CDR3 has 13 residues. Germline lookup yields CDR1 MDHEN and CDR2 SYDVKM. Trimming took off 4 bases at V and 8 bases at J, with 14 bases between the two ends. CDR3 coding DNA: TGTGCCAGCAGTTCCGACTATTCGGGAGAAGCTTTCTTT. This encodes CASSSDYSGEAFF.

This chain joins TRBV12-2 and TRBJ2-1; no DNA check was done on the table's D call, TRBD1. TRBV12-2 is given as a pseudogene. There are 16 residues in the CDR3. CDR3 DNA sequence: TGTGCAAGTCGCTTAGCGCACGACAGCTCCTACAATGAGCAGTTCTTC. As protein: CASRLAHDSSYNEQFF.

V and J are TRBV9 and TRBJ2-4; 9 bases are shared with TRBD2. Germline V gene sequence: CDR1 SGDLS, CDR2 YYNGEE. The CDR3 has 18 amino acids. V gave up 0 bases and J gave up 0 bases; unmatched junction bases: 7. The CDR3 spells CASSVGASGTVAKNIQYF. CDR3 sequence (DNA): TGTGCCAGCAGCGTAGGGGCTAGCGGGACCGTAGCCAAAAACATTCAGTACTTC.

The chain combines TRBV7-8 with TRBJ2-7; 8 bases line up with TRBD1. Germline V CDR1 and CDR2: SGHVS, FQNEAQ. V trimming: 5 bases; J trimming: 0 bases; junction bases outside the gene matches: 6. The CDR3 is 15 residues long. CDR3: CASSPQDRVSYEQYF. The CDR3 region has the DNA TGTGCCAGCAGCCCGCAGGACAGGGTCTCCTACGAGCAGTACTTC.

The chain uses TRBV6-1 and TRBJ2-1; perhaps TRBD1 as D (5 bases). Germline V CDR1 and CDR2: MNHNS, SASEGT. This CDR3 spans 14 amino acids. V lost 7 bases, J lost 7 bases, and 17 bases lay in between. The CDR3 loop is CASKGSRGNNEQFF. CDR3 DNA: TGTGCCAGCAAGGGGTCTAGAGGAAATAATGAGCAGTTCTTC.

The CDR3 nucleotides are TGTGCCAGCAGCTTAAGGGAGGGTGGAGGGACCAGGGAGACCCAGTACTTC. As protein: CASSLREGGGTRETQYF. The chain employs TRBV11-2 and TRBJ2-5, with 7 bases matching TRBD2. Trimming cost V 2 bases and J 5 bases; bases outside gene matches: 14. Germline V lookup: CDR1 SGHAT, CDR2 FQNNGV. The CDR3 covers 17 residues.

J is TRBJ2-1 and V is TRBV6-5; 8 positions agree with TRBD2. CDR3 size: 15 residues. Unmatched junction bases numbered 8, after V lost 7 bases and J lost 3 bases. Germline V gene sequence: CDR1 MNHEY, CDR2 SVGAGI. The CDR3 is CASTKTSGGYNEQFF. The DNA of the CDR3 is TGTGCCAGCACCAAAACTAGCGGAGGCTACAATGAGCAGTTCTTC.

As for this clone: Distinct nucleotide sequences in the sample also encode this CDR3. V usage is TRBV9 and J usage is TRBJ2-5; tentatively, D is TRBD2 (5 bases). The CDR3 has 15 residues. The germline V gene encodes CDR1 SGDLS and CDR2 YYNGEE. The V gene lost 0 bases and the J gene lost 2 bases, with 11 bases spanning the gap. DNA for the CDR3: TGTGCCAGCAGCGTAGTAGGCGGGTATCAAGAGACCCAGTACTTC. Translating gives CASSVVGGYQETQYF.

The chain employs TRBV6-5 and TRBJ2-7; unclear D gene. The CDR3 spans 13 residues. The V gene's germline CDR1 is MNHEY and CDR2 SVGAGI. V was shortened by 2 bases and J by 3 bases, with 8 bases between the two germline ends. CDR3 residues: CASSYDSHYEQYF. CDR3 in DNA: TGTGCCAGCAGTTACGACTCCCACTACGAGCAGTACTTC.

V usage is TRBV28 and J usage is TRBJ1-2; 7 nucleotides line up with TRBD1. The CDR3 is made up of 16 amino acids. V lost 5 bases, J lost 4 bases, and 13 bases stayed unmatched. Germline V gives CDR1 MDHEN, CDR2 SYDVKM. The CDR3 sequence: CASSPAGTAQVYGYTF. In nucleotides, the CDR3 is TGTGCCAGCAGTCCCGCCGGGACAGCACAAGTCTATGGCTACACCTTC.

The V gene is TRBV6-1, the J gene TRBJ1-2; no reliable D call. V shed 2 bases and J shed 4 bases, with 5 bases lying between them. The CDR3 loop spans 12 amino acids. Looked up from germline, CDR1 is MNHNS and CDR2 is SASEGT. The CDR3 DNA is TGTGCCAGCAGTGAAAACAGCTATGGCTACACCTTC. It specifies CASSENSYGYTF.

V gene TRBV7-9 combines with J gene TRBJ2-7; maybe TRBD2 (6 bases). The CDR3 extends over 14 amino acids. V was trimmed by 4 bases and J by 0 bases, leaving 10 bases between them. The germline gives CDR1 SEHNR, CDR2 FQNEAQ (reference sequence). This CDR3 is CASSSGLNSYEQYF. Written as DNA, the CDR3 is TGTGCCAGCAGCTCAGGACTAAACTCCTACGAGCAGTACTTC.

The chain links TRBV2 to TRBJ2-5, with D possibly matching TRBD2 (7 bases). The length of the CDR3 is 15 residues. The V end lost 4 bases, the J end lost 1 base, and 13 bases lay between the germline ends. Germline lookup yields CDR1 SNHLY and CDR2 FYNNEI. The CDR3 DNA sequence: TGTGCCAGCAGTGGTTGGCGGGGGCGCCAAGAGACCCAGTACTTC. Translating it yields CASSGWRGRQETQYF.

The rearrangement uses TRBV6-6 and TRBJ2-7; D perhaps matches TRBD1 (6 bases). Trimming shortened V by 2 bases and J by 5 bases, and 19 bases separated the two germline ends. This CDR3 is built from 16 residues. Germline V gene data show CDR1 as MNHNY and CDR2 as SVGAGI (reference sequence). This CDR3 reads CASSYPRGGKADEQYF. Here the CDR3 DNA reads TGTGCCAGCAGTTACCCCAGAGGGGGAAAGGCTGACGAGCAGTACTTC.

This clone was seen a single time. The chain recombines TRBV11-3 with TRBJ2-1, with 9 bases fitting TRBD1. The V and J ends lost 4 bases and 6 bases, in that order; junction bases with no gene match: 4. In germline, CDR1 is SGHNT, CDR2 YENEEA. The CDR3 loop spans 14 amino acids. This CDR3 is CASSSRQGGNEQFF. CDR3 DNA sequence: TGTGCCAGCAGCTCAAGACAGGGGGGCAATGAGCAGTTCTTC.

The chain uses TRBV5-1 and TRBJ1-1; D remains unclear. Trimming stripped 2 bases from V and 1 base from J, with 9 bases between. Germline V gene data show CDR1 as SGHRS and CDR2 as YFSETQ. The CDR3 contains 14 residues. DNA for the CDR3: TGCGCCAGCAGCTTAGCTCCAGGGAACACTGAAGCTTTCTTT. Its protein is CASSLAPGNTEAFF.

In its sample, this clone was seen a few times. This chain connects TRBV4-2 to TRBJ2-1; TRBD2 matches 10 bases. CDR3 size: 15 residues. Trimming took 5 bases from V and 8 from J; bases not matched to a gene: 9. CDR1 and CDR2 (germline): LGHNA, YNFKEQ. CDR3 sequence: CASSGERGGFDEQFF. The CDR3 DNA follows: TGTGCCAGCAGCGGAGAGCGGGGGGGCTTCGATGAGCAGTTCTTC.

In its sample, this clone was seen a few times. The rearrangement uses TRBV27 and TRBJ2-3, with D maybe TRBD2 (6 bases). CDR1 is MNHEY, CDR2 SMNVEV, per germline (reference sequence). CDR3 length: 14 residues. V shed 3 bases and J shed 5 bases, with 12 bases lying between them. This CDR3 reads CASSFSVSGDTQYF. For the CDR3, the DNA is TGTGCCAGCAGTTTTTCGGTTAGCGGAGATACGCAGTATTTT.

The J gene is TRBJ2-3, the V gene TRBV11-2; tentative D call: TRBD2 (5 bases). Germline lookup yields CDR1 SGHAT and CDR2 FQNNGV. The length of the CDR3 is 13 residues. The ends were cut back, 5 bases at V and 10 bases at J, with 16 bases in the middle. CDR3 amino acids: CASSIPPRVAQYF. Written as DNA, the CDR3 is TGTGCCAGCAGCATTCCCCCGCGGGTGGCGCAGTATTTT. The full variable domain, completed using reference TRBV11-2 and TRBJ2-3, is EAGVAQSPRYKIIEKRQSVAFWCNPISGHATLYWYQQILGQGPKLLIQFQNNGVVDDSQLPKDRFSAERLKGVDSTLKIQPAKLEDSAVYLCASSIPPRVAQYFGPGTRLTVL.

This chain uses TRBV28 with TRBJ2-7, with a possible D match to TRBD1 (6 bases). Between the trimmed V and J ends, which lost 3 bases and 3 bases, there was a span of 12 bases. There are 14 residues in the CDR3. Germline V gives CDR1 MDHEN, CDR2 SYDVKM. In nucleotides, the CDR3 is TGTGCCAGCAGTTTGTCCGAGGGGGTCTACGAGCAGTACTTC. Its translation: CASSLSEGVYEQYF.